This T cell receptor (beta chain) was observed in a study of CD8 T cells in ankylosing spondylitis (dated by TCRdb to 2016 to 2017). Regarding the complete study: T cell receptor beta repertoires were profiled in healthy donors and ankylosing spondylitis patients so that disease-linked TCR variants could be found. The full study cohort comprised about 24 ankylosing spondylitis patients and some 110 healthy donors. Peripheral blood samples were taken, and synovial fluid was additionally collected from ankylosing spondylitis patients. The paper as a whole reports these results and caveats: Some motif variants had previously been reported in the synovial fluid and blood of reactive arthritis patients, which suggests shared mechanisms of disease initiation. Blood from ankylosing spondylitis patients appeared to be characterized by a TCR beta motif composed of 7 to 9 highly homologous amino acid variants. According to the report, matched synovial fluid samples from ankylosing spondylitis patients were significantly enriched for the disease-linked clones. The disease-linked clones showed a CD8+ phenotype and occurred at relatively low frequencies in peripheral blood.

This sample was sequenced with an Illumina HiSeq 2500. Quantitative 5'-RACE with molecular barcodes was the method used to prepare the TCR beta libraries. Regarding the original processing steps: A new computational method, built on a probabilistic model of VDJ rearrangement, was used to identify disease-linked TCR variants. TCRdb's own reprocessing of the public reads used fastp at Q25 and MiXCR and kept productive beta chains. Rows are combined by CDR3 protein, so each entry shows the most common genes and DNA. The V and J calls and clone size come from TCRdb's table, not from the authors' own analysis. Here the sample has under 850,000 distinct CDR3 sequences; roughly 20% occur a single time. The top ten hold around a fifth of the sample. This clonotype was detected only a few times. The antigen this receptor binds is unknown. Per-base qualities were not stored, and no clone one base away is much larger.

The sequencing input was blood, either unsorted or a sorted T cell fraction (not recorded which). The clonotype originates from a male donor with ankylosing spondylitis.

The CDR3 here reads CASSQIGLAEQETQYF. The DNA sequence is as follows: TGTGCCAGCAGCCAGATCGGACTAGCGGAACAAGAGACCCAGTACTTC. The rearranged segments are TRBV9 and TRBJ2-5; 10 junctional bases match TRBD2. The germline V gene yields SGDLS for CDR1 and YYNGEE for CDR2. The CDR3 contains 16 residues, cysteine and phenylalanine counted. CDR3 DNA is the only sequence kept; it has 48 bases, read in frame from the first base. V is cut back by 4 bases and J by 2 bases, with 8 bases in the junction unmatched.